This TCR beta chain was captured by sequencing in a study of identical twins. Everyone who gave samples was a healthy Caucasian. The CDR3 is 17 amino acids. With V trimmed by 2 bases and J by 2 bases, 10 bases remained unmatched. Germline values: CDR1 SGDLS, CDR2 YYNGEE. Unique molecular identifiers were present on the cDNA, which also gained a universal primer site by template switching. MiXCR, run by TCRdb on the 5' RACE reads, gives a single entry per CDR3 protein. Of about 470,000 distinct CDR3 sequences listed, 20% to 25% are singletons. The same sample was also studied in work on T cells expressing NK-cell markers. That paper adds: In the group of eight sequenced donors, seven were HCMV-seropositive and one was seronegative. The contribution of dominant NKG2C+ clonotypes to CD8+ T cells in roughly six donors was roughly 1.0-7.5%.

Sample: CD4+ T cells sorted from blood. This sequence was found in a woman aged 18-29 years in good health. The chain recombines TRBV9 with TRBJ2-5; 9 bases are a match to TRBD2. CDR3 in DNA: TGTGCCAGCAGCGTCGGTTCGGCTAGCGGGAATCAAGAGACCCAGTACTTC. This encodes CASSVGSASGNQETQYF.